This T cell receptor beta chain derives from a study of blood T cell repertoires in COVID-19. Study-wide background: Italy, Spain and the United States were the sources of the convalescent and acute COVID-19 samples. Sources were T cells, B-cell-depleted T cells, or PBMCs; the material itself was cDNA or gDNA.

Sequencing was performed with immunoSEQ multiplex PCR; in TCRdb, only in-frame clones are kept and a portion is missing. The sample comprises about 25,000 clones, roughly 86% of which are singletons, and roughly 4.7% rests with the top ten. The V and J ends lost 4 bases and 3 bases, in that order; junction bases with no gene match: 9. This CDR3 region has 16 residues. Germline V CDR1 and CDR2: MNHEY, SMNVEV (reference sequence). Sequenced material: peripheral blood. The V gene is TRBV27, the J gene TRBJ1-2, with 9 positions matching TRBD1. The sequence was obtained from a man aged 45-60 years with active COVID-19. The CDR3 loop is CASSSQGAMAHYGYTF. As DNA, the CDR3 is TGTGCCAGCAGTTCACAGGGGGCGATGGCTCACTATGGCTACACCTTC.